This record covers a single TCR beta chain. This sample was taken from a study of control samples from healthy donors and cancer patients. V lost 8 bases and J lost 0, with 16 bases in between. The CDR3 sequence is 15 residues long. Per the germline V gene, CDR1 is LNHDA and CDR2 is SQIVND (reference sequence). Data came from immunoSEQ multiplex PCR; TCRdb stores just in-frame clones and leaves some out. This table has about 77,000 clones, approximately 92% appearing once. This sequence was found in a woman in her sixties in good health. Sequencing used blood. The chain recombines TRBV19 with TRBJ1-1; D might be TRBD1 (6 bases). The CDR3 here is CASSTDRFMNTEAFF. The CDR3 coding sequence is TGTGCCAGTTCTACGGACAGATTCATGAACACTGAAGCTTTCTTT.